These 14 T cell receptor beta chains were all obtained from the same sample, sequenced in a study of shared clonotypes between healthy human individuals. Libraries were prepared by immunoSEQ multiplex PCR; TCRdb keeps only in-frame clonotypes and omits some of them. The repertoire holds more than 400,000 clones, with 90% to 96% as singletons. The sample consisted of naive CD4+ T cells sorted from blood. Subset defined: CD45RA+ positively selected. These receptors originate from a woman aged 25 to 39 in good health.

The chain uses TRBV5-1 and TRBJ2-1; TRBD2 matches 7 bases. Germline assignment: CDR1 SGHRS and CDR2 YFSETQ. The CDR3 totals 17 residues. Trimming removed 0 bases from V and 0 bases from J; junction bases left unmatched: 6. DNA of the CDR3: TGCGCCAGCAGCTTGGCCATGGGGGGGAGCTCCTACAATGAGCAGTTCTTC. It codes for CASSLAMGGSSYNEQFF.

This chain joins TRBV27 and TRBJ2-2; 9 bases match TRBD2. The length of the CDR3 is 16 residues. Germline V lookup: CDR1 MNHEY, CDR2 SMNVEV (reference sequence). The trim removed 4 bases at V and 4 bases at J, leaving 7 bases unmatched. The CDR3 nucleotides read TGTGCCAGCAGTTCGGGCGGGAGGGCTTTCACCGGGGAGCTGTTTTTT. This sequence encodes CASSSGGRAFTGELFF.

V and J are TRBV28 and TRBJ2-2, with unresolved D. CDR1 is MDHEN and CDR2 is SYDVKM in the germline V gene. The CDR3 is 14 amino acids. V was pared by 3 bases and J by 0 bases, with 5 bases between. The CDR3 spells CASSLSANTGELFF. The CDR3 DNA sequence: TGTGCCAGCAGTTTGTCTGCGAACACCGGGGAGCTGTTTTTT.

This clone was seen a single time. The chain has TRBV7-9 and TRBJ2-3; D tentatively reads TRBD1 or TRBD2 (5 bases each). V was pared by 1 base and J by 0 bases, with 17 bases between. This CDR3 comprises 18 residues. Germline lookup yields CDR1 SEHNR and CDR2 FQNEAQ (reference sequence). Here the CDR3 reads CASSLGSGRHFSTDTQYF. As DNA, the CDR3 is TGTGCCAGCAGCTTAGGCTCGGGGCGCCACTTCAGCACAGATACGCAGTATTTT.

J is TRBJ1-5 and V is TRBV6-5; a possible D gene is TRBD1 (6 bases). The CDR3 has 13 residues. Germline values: CDR1 MNHEY, CDR2 SVGAGI. V lost 6 bases, J lost 4 bases, and 10 bases lay in between. CDR3 residues: CASRGTPNQPQHF. The CDR3 nucleotides are TGTGCCAGCAGAGGGACACCGAATCAGCCCCAGCATTTT.

The V gene is TRBV28, the J gene TRBJ2-2; 9 nucleotides align to TRBD1. The length of the CDR3 is 13 residues. V lost 4 bases and J lost 7; bases outside the gene matches: 1. Germline loops: CDR1 MDHEN, CDR2 SYDVKM. CDR3 amino acids: CASSWTGVGELFF. Written as DNA, the CDR3 is TGTGCCAGCAGTTGGACAGGGGTCGGGGAGCTGTTTTTT.

The chain carries TRBV28 and TRBJ1-4; 8 bases align to TRBD1. Trimming removed 4 bases from V and 8 bases from J; junction bases left unmatched: 12. Germline CDR1 and CDR2: MDHEN and SYDVKM. The CDR3 has 16 amino acids. The CDR3 loop is CASSSPGQEFWEKLFF. DNA of the CDR3: TGTGCCAGCAGTTCCCCGGGACAGGAGTTTTGGGAAAAACTGTTTTTT.

Written as DNA, the CDR3 is TGTGCCAGCAGTTTGAGGCAAAGGACTAGCGGAGACTCCTACGAGCAGTACTTC. Protein: CASSLRQRTSGDSYEQYF. This sequence joins TRBV27 and TRBJ2-7, with 10 bases that match TRBD2. V dropped 3 bases and J dropped 0; count of bases not matched to a gene: 11. This CDR3 region has 18 residues. Germline-derived CDR1 and CDR2 are MNHEY and SMNVEV (reference sequence).

This chain uses TRBV5-1 with TRBJ2-3; 11 nucleotides agree with TRBD2. Per the germline V gene, CDR1 is SGHRS and CDR2 is YFSETQ. V was clipped by 5 bases and J by 5 bases; unmatched bases: 4. The CDR3 runs to 14 residues. CDR3 bases: TGCGCCAGCAGACTAGCGGGAGAGGTAGATACGCAGTATTTT. Amino acids: CASRLAGEVDTQYF.

The chain employs TRBV28 and TRBJ2-5, with D unresolved. This CDR3 has 12 residues. Germline V gene lookup returns CDR1 MDHEN and CDR2 SYDVKM. Trimming shortened V by 6 bases and J by 5 bases, and 10 bases separated the two germline ends. The CDR3 DNA follows: TGTGCCAGCAGCGGAAATACGGAGACCCAGTACTTC. As protein: CASSGNTETQYF.

The chain is built from TRBV28 and TRBJ2-1; possibly TRBD1 or TRBD2 for D (5 bases each). V lost 6 bases to trimming and J lost 6 bases, with 21 bases between them. The V gene's germline CDR1 is MDHEN and CDR2 SYDVKM. The CDR3 spans 16 residues. The CDR3 nucleotides are TGTGCCAGCAGCACCTTCTCGGGGCCGATTCGCAATGAGCAGTTCTTC. It is translated as CASSTFSGPIRNEQFF.

The chain recombines TRBV2 with TRBJ1-5; D gene uncertain. Germline CDR1 SNHLY, CDR2 FYNNEI. Trimming took off 5 bases at V and 0 bases at J, with 8 bases between the two ends. This CDR3 has 14 residues. As DNA, the CDR3 is TGTGCCAGCAGTTCGACTTATAGCAATCAGCCCCAGCATTTT. Translating gives CASSSTYSNQPQHF.

The chain is built from TRBV6-6 and TRBJ2-1, with a tentative D call TRBD2 (6 bases). V was shortened by 6 bases and J by 6 bases, with 18 bases between the two germline ends. From germline, CDR1 is MNHNY and CDR2 SVGAGI (reference sequence). The length of the CDR3 is 15 residues. DNA for the CDR3: TGTGCCAGCAGCCCAGGAGGGAGCGGAGGCAATGAGCAGTTCTTC. This encodes CASSPGGSGGNEQFF.

The rearrangement links TRBV5-1 to TRBJ2-7, with D maybe TRBD1 (6 bases). The CDR3 length is 15 residues. The V gene lost 4 bases and the J gene lost 0 bases, with 14 bases spanning the gap. CDR1 and CDR2 from the germline V gene are SGHRS and YFSETQ. This CDR3 reads CASSLQGVGSYEQYF. CDR3 coding DNA: TGCGCCAGCAGCCTACAGGGCGTCGGCTCCTACGAGCAGTACTTC.